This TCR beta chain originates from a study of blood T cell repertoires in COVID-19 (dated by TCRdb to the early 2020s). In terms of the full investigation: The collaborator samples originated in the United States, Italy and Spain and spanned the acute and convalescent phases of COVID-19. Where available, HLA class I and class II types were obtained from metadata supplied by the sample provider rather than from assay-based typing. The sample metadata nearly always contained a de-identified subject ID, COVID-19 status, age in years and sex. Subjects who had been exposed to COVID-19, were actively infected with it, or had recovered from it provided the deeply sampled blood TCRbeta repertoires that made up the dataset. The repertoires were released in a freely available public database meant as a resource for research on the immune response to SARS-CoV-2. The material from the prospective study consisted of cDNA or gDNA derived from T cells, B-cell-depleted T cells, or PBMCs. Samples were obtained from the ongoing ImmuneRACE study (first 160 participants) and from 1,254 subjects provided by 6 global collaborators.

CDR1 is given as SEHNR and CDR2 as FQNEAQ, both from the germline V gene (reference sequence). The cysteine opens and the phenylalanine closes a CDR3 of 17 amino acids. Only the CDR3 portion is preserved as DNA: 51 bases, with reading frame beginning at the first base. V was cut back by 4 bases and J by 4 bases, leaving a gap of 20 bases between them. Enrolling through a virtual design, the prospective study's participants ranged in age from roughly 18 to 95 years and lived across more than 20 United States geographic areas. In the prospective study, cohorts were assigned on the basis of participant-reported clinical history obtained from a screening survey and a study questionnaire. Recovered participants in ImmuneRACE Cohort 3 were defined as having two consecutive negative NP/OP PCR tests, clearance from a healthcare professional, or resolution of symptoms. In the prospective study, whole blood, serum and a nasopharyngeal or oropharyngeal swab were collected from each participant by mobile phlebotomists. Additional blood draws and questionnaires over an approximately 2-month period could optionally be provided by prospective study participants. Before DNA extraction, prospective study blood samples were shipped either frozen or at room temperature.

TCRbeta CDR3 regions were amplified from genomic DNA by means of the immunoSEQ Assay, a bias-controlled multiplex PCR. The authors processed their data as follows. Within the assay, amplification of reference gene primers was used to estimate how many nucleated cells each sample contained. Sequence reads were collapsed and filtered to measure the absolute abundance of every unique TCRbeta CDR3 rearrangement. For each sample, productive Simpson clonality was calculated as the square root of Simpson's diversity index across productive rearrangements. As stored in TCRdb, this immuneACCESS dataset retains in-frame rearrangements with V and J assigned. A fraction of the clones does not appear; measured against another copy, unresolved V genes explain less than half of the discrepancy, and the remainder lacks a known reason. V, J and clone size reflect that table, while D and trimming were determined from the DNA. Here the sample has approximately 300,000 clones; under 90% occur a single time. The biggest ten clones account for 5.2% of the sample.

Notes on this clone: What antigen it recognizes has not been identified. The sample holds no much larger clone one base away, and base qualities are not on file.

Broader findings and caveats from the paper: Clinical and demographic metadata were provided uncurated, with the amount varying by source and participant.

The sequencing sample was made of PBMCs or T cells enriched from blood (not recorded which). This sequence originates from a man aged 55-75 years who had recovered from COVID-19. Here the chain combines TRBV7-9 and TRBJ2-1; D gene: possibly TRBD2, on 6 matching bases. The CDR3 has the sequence CASSSLSLGSAYNEQFF. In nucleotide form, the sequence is TGTGCCAGCAGCTCCCTTTCCCTCGGGAGCGCGTACAATGAGCAGTTCTTC.